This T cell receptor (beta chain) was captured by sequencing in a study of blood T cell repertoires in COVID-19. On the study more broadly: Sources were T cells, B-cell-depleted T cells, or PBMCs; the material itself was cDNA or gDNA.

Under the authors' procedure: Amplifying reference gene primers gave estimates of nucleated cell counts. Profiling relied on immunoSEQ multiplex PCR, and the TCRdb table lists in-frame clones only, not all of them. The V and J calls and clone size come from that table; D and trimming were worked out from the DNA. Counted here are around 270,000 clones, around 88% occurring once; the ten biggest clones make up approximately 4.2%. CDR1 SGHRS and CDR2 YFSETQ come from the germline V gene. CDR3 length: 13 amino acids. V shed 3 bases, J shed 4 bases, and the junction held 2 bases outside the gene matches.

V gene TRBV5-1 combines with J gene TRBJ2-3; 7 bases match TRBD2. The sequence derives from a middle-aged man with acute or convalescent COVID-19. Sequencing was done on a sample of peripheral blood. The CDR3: CASSSGGADTQYF. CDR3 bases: TGCGCCAGCAGCTCGGGGGGTGCAGATACGCAGTATTTT.